Following are 3 T cell receptor beta chains from one sample sequenced in a study of blood T cell repertoires in COVID-19. Only in-frame clones appear in the TCRdb table, and some are missing; sequencing was by immunoSEQ multiplex PCR. The table lists approximately 220,000 clones, roughly 89% of them singletons. The material sequenced was peripheral blood. Receptor source: a man aged 55 to 69 who had recovered from COVID-19.

J is TRBJ1-1 and V is TRBV12-3 or TRBV12-4; no reliable D call. This CDR3 is built from 13 residues. Trimming stripped 5 bases from V and 0 bases from J, with 7 bases between. The CDR3 DNA sequence: TGTGCCAGCAGTCGAGGCCTGAACACTGAAGCTTTCTTT. Translation: CASSRGLNTEAFF.

This clone is medium-sized within its sample. The chain joins TRBV14 to TRBJ1-1; TRBD1 might be the D (5 bases). The V and J ends lost 1 base and 4 bases respectively, with 10 bases between them. Germline V gene sequence: CDR1 SGHDN, CDR2 FVKESK. There are 14 residues in the CDR3. CDR3 nucleotide sequence: TGTGCCAGCAGCCAAGGGCTAAGGGGCACTGAAGCTTTCTTT. Amino acids: CASSQGLRGTEAFF.

V gene TRBV19 combines with J gene TRBJ1-6, with 10 bases lining up with TRBD1. The CDR3 runs to 15 residues. V trimming: 7 bases; J trimming: 7 bases; junction bases outside the gene matches: 7. Germline assignment: CDR1 LNHDA and CDR2 SQIVND (reference sequence). CDR3: CASTPRTGGNSPLHF. The CDR3 DNA reads TGTGCCAGTACCCCACGGACAGGGGGGAATTCACCCCTCCACTTT.